These 29 T cell receptor beta chains were all obtained from the same sample, sequenced in a study of cytotoxic CD8 clonotypes in ibrutinib-treated CLL. Sequencing used immunoSEQ multiplex PCR; TCRdb keeps in-frame clones, though not all of them. The sample lists 25,000 to 30,000 clones; 55% to 65% were seen once. The sequencing here drew on PBMCs, taken before ibrutinib treatment. The receptors originated from a human donor with chronic lymphocytic leukemia.

This clone was recorded only once. The chain joins TRBV2 to TRBJ1-2; tentative D call: TRBD1 (5 bases). V lost 6 bases and J 8 bases, leaving 22 bases between the germline ends. CDR1 is SNHLY and CDR2 is FYNNEI in the germline V gene. This CDR3 contains 15 residues. The CDR3 sequence is CASSRRRPQGSGYTF. Written as DNA, the CDR3 is TGTGCCAGCAGCCGACGACGGCCCCAGGGTAGCGGCTACACCTTC.

The rearrangement links TRBV6-6 to TRBJ2-3; D might be TRBD1 (6 bases). CDR1 and CDR2 (germline): MNHNY, SVGAGI (reference sequence). V dropped 2 bases and J dropped 6 bases, with 6 bases sitting between them. The CDR3 has 12 residues. The CDR3 loop is CASSYQGDTQYF. The CDR3 bases are TGTGCCAGCAGTTACCAGGGGGATACGCAGTATTTT.

This clone occurred once. The rearrangement joins TRBV5-1 to TRBJ2-3; possible D gene TRBD2, 6 bases. Deletions cut 7 bases from V and 0 bases from J, with 9 bases between. The CDR3 consists of 13 residues. From germline, CDR1 is SGHRS and CDR2 YFSETQ. Here the CDR3 DNA reads TGCGCCAGCGCGGAGGGGAGCACAGATACGCAGTATTTT. It yields the protein CASAEGSTDTQYF.

The DNA of the CDR3 is TGTGCCAGCAGCCATAAACAGGGGCCCTCGGGCTATGGCTACACCTTC. Protein product: CASSHKQGPSGYGYTF. The chain uses TRBV5-6 and TRBJ1-2, with 7 bases aligning to TRBD1. V was clipped by 4 bases and J by 4 bases; unmatched bases: 13. In germline, CDR1 is SGHDT, CDR2 YYEEEE. The CDR3 is made up of 16 amino acids.

This clone was found a few times. This sequence joins TRBV2 and TRBJ1-5; D perhaps matches TRBD1 (6 bases). The CDR3 consists of 14 residues. Per the germline V gene, CDR1 is SNHLY and CDR2 is FYNNEI. Trimming removed 5 bases at V and 4 bases at J, with 12 bases between. The CDR3 DNA reads TGTGCCAGCAGTCGGGGGGGCGCGAATCAGCCCCAGCATTTT. It encodes CASSRGGANQPQHF.

The chain couples TRBV19 to TRBJ1-1; D is ambiguous. Trimming pared 2 bases from V and 0 bases from J, leaving 4 bases between. The CDR3 spans 13 residues. The germline V gene has CDR1 LNHDA and CDR2 SQIVND (reference sequence). In DNA form, the CDR3 reads TGTGCCAGTAGTATATACATGAACACTGAAGCTTTCTTT. It is translated as CASSIYMNTEAFF.

This clone has just a few counts. The V and J genes are TRBV2 and TRBJ1-1; D is perhaps TRBD1 (5 bases). The germline CDR1 and CDR2 sequences are SNHLY and FYNNEI. V lost 6 bases, J lost 0 bases, and 8 bases lay in between. The CDR3 sequence is 13 residues long. CDR3 region: CASSGDVNTEAFF. The CDR3, as DNA: TGTGCCAGCAGCGGGGACGTGAACACTGAAGCTTTCTTT.

V is TRBV14 and J is TRBJ1-2; D remains unclear. Trimming left V 0 bases short and J 5 bases short, with 4 bases between. The CDR3 runs to 12 residues. Germline assignment: CDR1 SGHDN and CDR2 FVKESK. In nucleotides, the CDR3 is TGTGCCAGCAGCCAAGATTCTTATGGCTACACCTTC. Protein sequence: CASSQDSYGYTF.

V usage is TRBV19 and J usage is TRBJ1-1, with unresolved D. This CDR3 spans 14 amino acids. Germline V lookup: CDR1 LNHDA, CDR2 SQIVND (reference sequence). Trimming stripped 6 bases from V and 4 bases from J, with 15 bases between. CDR3 amino acids: CASRSGPAGTEAFF. The CDR3 DNA reads TGTGCCAGTAGGAGTGGACCCGCCGGCACTGAAGCTTTCTTT.

This clone was seen a few times. The rearrangement joins TRBV7-3 to TRBJ1-1; TRBD1 aligns across 9 bases. V lost 4 bases and J lost 5; bases outside the gene matches: 2. This CDR3 has 13 amino acids. Germline assignment: CDR1 SGHTA and CDR2 FQGTGA. CDR3 protein: CASSSGQGTEAFF. CDR3 bases: TGTGCCAGCAGCTCCGGACAGGGGACTGAAGCTTTCTTT.

The rearrangement links TRBV4-1 to TRBJ2-3; the match to TRBD2 covers 9 bases. Germline V lookup: CDR1 MGHRA, CDR2 YSYEKL. CDR3 size: 20 residues. J was trimmed by 2 bases and V by 0 bases; bases with no gene match: 15. The CDR3: CASSQEGLAGRGQNTDTQYF. DNA of the CDR3: TGCGCCAGCAGCCAAGAAGGGCTAGCGGGGAGGGGCCAAAACACAGATACGCAGTATTTT.

This clone was counted a few times. This chain joins TRBV28 and TRBJ1-4, with 8 bases lining up with TRBD1. Germline-derived CDR1 and CDR2 are MDHEN and SYDVKM. With V trimmed by 5 bases and J by 7 bases, 9 bases remained unmatched. This CDR3 is 15 amino acids long. The CDR3, as DNA: TGTGCCAGCAGTACTCACAGGGGGATTCGTGAAAAACTGTTTTTT. Translated: CASSTHRGIREKLFF.

J is TRBJ2-1 and V is TRBV5-1, with 8 bases identical to TRBD2. The germline gives CDR1 SGHRS, CDR2 YFSETQ. This CDR3 region has 18 residues. J was trimmed by 0 bases and V by 5 bases; bases with no gene match: 13. The CDR3 DNA follows: TGCGCCAGCAGGGGAGCGGGAGTGCCCCTGAGCTCCTACAATGAGCAGTTCTTC. It codes for CASRGAGVPLSSYNEQFF.

The chain carries TRBV7-8 and TRBJ1-4; no reliable D call. The length of the CDR3 is 14 residues. Trimming stripped 7 bases from V and 3 bases from J, with 12 bases between. In germline, CDR1 is SGHVS, CDR2 FQNEAQ. The CDR3 sequence: CASNLTPANEKLFF. In nucleotides, the CDR3 is TGTGCCAGCAACCTTACACCCGCTAATGAAAAACTGTTTTTT.

The chain uses TRBV25-1 and TRBJ1-1; D gene uncertain. With 1 base removed from V and 5 bases from J, the gap between germline ends came to 11 bases. The CDR3 extends over 14 amino acids. Germline loops: CDR1 MGHDK, CDR2 SYGVNS. The CDR3 DNA sequence: TGTGCCAGCAGTGAATTATTGGGTAGGACTGAAGCTTTCTTT. This encodes CASSELLGRTEAFF.

The chain combines TRBV10-3 with TRBJ1-2, with 8 bases that match TRBD1. With 3 bases clipped from V and 7 bases from J, the junction kept 7 bases outside the gene matches. The CDR3 is 14 residues long. Germline V gene lookup returns CDR1 ENHRY and CDR2 SYGVKD. The CDR3 coding sequence is TGTGCCATCAGTGAAAGAACAGGGGGGACTGGCTACACCTTC. It translates to CAISERTGGTGYTF.

A few counts support this clone. The V gene is TRBV7-9, the J gene TRBJ2-3; 7 nucleotides agree with TRBD2. V lost 5 bases to trimming and J lost 2 bases; unmatched junction nucleotides: 4. The CDR3 runs to 14 residues. Per germline, CDR1 SEHNR and CDR2 FQNEAQ (reference sequence). CDR3 sequence: CASSSGTATDTQYF. The CDR3 DNA is TGTGCCAGCAGCAGCGGGACGGCCACAGATACGCAGTATTTT.

This clone was counted a single time. V and J are TRBV10-2 and TRBJ2-3; D might be TRBD2 (5 bases). The V gene's germline CDR1 is WSHSY and CDR2 SAAADI. V was cut by 4 bases and J by 0 bases, with 11 bases left in between. The CDR3 contains 15 residues. The CDR3 DNA reads TGCGCCAGCAGTGCGGAGCGGACTAGCACAGATACGCAGTATTTT. Its protein is CASSAERTSTDTQYF.

This clone has a handful of counts. J is TRBJ2-2 and V is TRBV6-4; D possibly matches TRBD1 or TRBD2 (6 bases each). Trimming removed 0 bases at V and 0 bases at J, with 8 bases between. The germline gives CDR1 MRHNA, CDR2 SNTAGT. The CDR3 spans 16 residues. Here the CDR3 reads CASSDSGGANTGELFF. DNA of the CDR3: TGTGCCAGCAGTGACTCGGGGGGCGCGAACACCGGGGAGCTGTTTTTT.

The chain couples TRBV11-1 to TRBJ2-3; D tentatively reads TRBD1 or TRBD2 (5 bases each). From germline, CDR1 is SGHAT and CDR2 FQDESV (reference sequence). V gave up 1 base and J gave up 5 bases, with 16 bases separating them. The CDR3 consists of 16 residues. CDR3 amino acids: CASSLGSGAAGDTQYF. In DNA form, the CDR3 reads TGTGCCAGCAGCTTAGGTTCCGGGGCCGCAGGAGATACGCAGTATTTT. Full variable domain (outside the CDR3, taken from reference TRBV11-1 and TRBJ2-3): EAEVAQSPRYKITEKSQAVAFWCDPISGHATLYWYRQILGQGPELLVQFQDESVVDDSQLPKDRFSAERLKGVDSTLKIQPAELGDSAMYLCASSLGSGAAGDTQYFGPGTRLTVL.

This clone has just a few counts. The CDR3 spells CASSFGGWSDTQYF. For the CDR3, the DNA is TGCGCCAGCAGCTTTGGGGGTTGGAGTGATACGCAGTATTTT. The V call is TRBV5-1, the J call TRBJ2-3; the D gene could be TRBD1 or TRBD2 (5 bases each). The CDR3 is 14 residues long. Germline CDR1 and CDR2: SGHRS and YFSETQ. The V end lost 2 bases, the J end lost 6 bases, and 13 bases lay between the germline ends.

This chain joins TRBV4-1 and TRBJ1-3, with D maybe TRBD1 (5 bases). Germline-derived CDR1 and CDR2 are MGHRA and YSYEKL. The CDR3 has 15 residues. The germline V and J ends were trimmed by 6 bases and 1 base, with 13 bases remaining between them. The DNA for the CDR3 is TGCGCCAGCAGTCTAATCCGGGGGTCTGGAAACACCATATATTTT. This gives the protein CASSLIRGSGNTIYF.

The chain recombines TRBV4-1 with TRBJ1-3; maybe TRBD1 (5 bases). The germline V gene has CDR1 MGHRA and CDR2 YSYEKL. This CDR3 has 15 amino acids. Trimming left V 3 bases short and J 0 bases short, with 9 bases between. The CDR3: CASSHDRHSGNTIYF. The CDR3, as DNA: TGCGCCAGCAGCCATGACAGACACTCTGGAAACACCATATATTTT.

This chain uses TRBV5-6 with TRBJ1-1; maybe TRBD1 (5 bases). Trimming pared 0 bases from V and 6 bases from J, leaving 9 bases between. Germline lookup yields CDR1 SGHDT and CDR2 YYEEEE. This CDR3 comprises 13 residues. DNA of the CDR3: TGTGCCAGCAGCTTGGACTGGGGGGCTGAAGCTTTCTTT. It codes for CASSLDWGAEAFF.

The DNA for the CDR3 is TGCGCCAGCAGCTTGTCTGTAGCGGCCAGCTCCTACGAGCAGTACTTC. It is translated as CASSLSVAASSYEQYF. The chain uses TRBV5-1 and TRBJ2-7; TRBD2 might be the D (6 bases). Germline assignment: CDR1 SGHRS and CDR2 YFSETQ. CDR3 size: 16 residues. V was trimmed by 1 base and J by 0 bases, leaving 14 bases between them. The entire variable domain, with the rest obtained from reference TRBV5-1 and TRBJ2-7, is as follows: KAGVTQTPRYLIKTRGQQVTLSCSPISGHRSVSWYQQTPGQGLQFLFEYFSETQRNKGNFPGRFSGRQFSNSRSEMNVSTLELGDSALYLCASSLSVAASSYEQYFGPGTRLTVT.

The chain links TRBV2 to TRBJ2-7; D gene ambiguous. The germline gives CDR1 SNHLY, CDR2 FYNNEI. The CDR3 contains 12 residues. V was trimmed by 8 bases and J by 2 bases, leaving 10 bases between them. DNA for the CDR3: TGTGCCAGCCGGCCGGATACCTACGAGCAGTACTTC. Its protein product is CASRPDTYEQYF.

This clone was seen a few times. J is TRBJ1-5 and V is TRBV10-1, with 8 bases aligning to TRBD1. Trimming at V came to 7 bases and at J to 3 bases, leaving 17 bases not matched to a gene. This CDR3 has 18 amino acids. Germline V gene data show CDR1 as WNHNN and CDR2 as SYGVQD (reference sequence). CDR3 coding DNA: TGCGCCAGCAACAGGGGGTGGCCTCATCGTGTTTTCAATCAGCCCCAGCATTTT. Translating it yields CASNRGWPHRVFNQPQHF.

The chain uses TRBV2 and TRBJ2-4; possible D gene TRBD1, 6 bases. Germline CDR1 SNHLY, CDR2 FYNNEI. The ends were cut back, 4 bases at V and 3 bases at J, with 7 bases in the middle. The CDR3 extends over 13 amino acids. The CDR3 nucleotides are TGTGCCAGCAGTGTAGGGGGCAAAAACATTCAGTACTTC. This sequence encodes CASSVGGKNIQYF.

The V and J genes are TRBV7-9 and TRBJ2-3; D is tentatively TRBD1 or TRBD2 (5 bases each). There are 15 residues in the CDR3. V lost 5 bases to trimming and J lost 0 bases, with 12 bases between them. Germline CDR1 and CDR2: SEHNR and FQNEAQ (reference sequence). The CDR3 bases are TGTGCCAGCAGCCCGAGGGGAGCCAGCACAGATACGCAGTATTTT. Translated: CASSPRGASTDTQYF.